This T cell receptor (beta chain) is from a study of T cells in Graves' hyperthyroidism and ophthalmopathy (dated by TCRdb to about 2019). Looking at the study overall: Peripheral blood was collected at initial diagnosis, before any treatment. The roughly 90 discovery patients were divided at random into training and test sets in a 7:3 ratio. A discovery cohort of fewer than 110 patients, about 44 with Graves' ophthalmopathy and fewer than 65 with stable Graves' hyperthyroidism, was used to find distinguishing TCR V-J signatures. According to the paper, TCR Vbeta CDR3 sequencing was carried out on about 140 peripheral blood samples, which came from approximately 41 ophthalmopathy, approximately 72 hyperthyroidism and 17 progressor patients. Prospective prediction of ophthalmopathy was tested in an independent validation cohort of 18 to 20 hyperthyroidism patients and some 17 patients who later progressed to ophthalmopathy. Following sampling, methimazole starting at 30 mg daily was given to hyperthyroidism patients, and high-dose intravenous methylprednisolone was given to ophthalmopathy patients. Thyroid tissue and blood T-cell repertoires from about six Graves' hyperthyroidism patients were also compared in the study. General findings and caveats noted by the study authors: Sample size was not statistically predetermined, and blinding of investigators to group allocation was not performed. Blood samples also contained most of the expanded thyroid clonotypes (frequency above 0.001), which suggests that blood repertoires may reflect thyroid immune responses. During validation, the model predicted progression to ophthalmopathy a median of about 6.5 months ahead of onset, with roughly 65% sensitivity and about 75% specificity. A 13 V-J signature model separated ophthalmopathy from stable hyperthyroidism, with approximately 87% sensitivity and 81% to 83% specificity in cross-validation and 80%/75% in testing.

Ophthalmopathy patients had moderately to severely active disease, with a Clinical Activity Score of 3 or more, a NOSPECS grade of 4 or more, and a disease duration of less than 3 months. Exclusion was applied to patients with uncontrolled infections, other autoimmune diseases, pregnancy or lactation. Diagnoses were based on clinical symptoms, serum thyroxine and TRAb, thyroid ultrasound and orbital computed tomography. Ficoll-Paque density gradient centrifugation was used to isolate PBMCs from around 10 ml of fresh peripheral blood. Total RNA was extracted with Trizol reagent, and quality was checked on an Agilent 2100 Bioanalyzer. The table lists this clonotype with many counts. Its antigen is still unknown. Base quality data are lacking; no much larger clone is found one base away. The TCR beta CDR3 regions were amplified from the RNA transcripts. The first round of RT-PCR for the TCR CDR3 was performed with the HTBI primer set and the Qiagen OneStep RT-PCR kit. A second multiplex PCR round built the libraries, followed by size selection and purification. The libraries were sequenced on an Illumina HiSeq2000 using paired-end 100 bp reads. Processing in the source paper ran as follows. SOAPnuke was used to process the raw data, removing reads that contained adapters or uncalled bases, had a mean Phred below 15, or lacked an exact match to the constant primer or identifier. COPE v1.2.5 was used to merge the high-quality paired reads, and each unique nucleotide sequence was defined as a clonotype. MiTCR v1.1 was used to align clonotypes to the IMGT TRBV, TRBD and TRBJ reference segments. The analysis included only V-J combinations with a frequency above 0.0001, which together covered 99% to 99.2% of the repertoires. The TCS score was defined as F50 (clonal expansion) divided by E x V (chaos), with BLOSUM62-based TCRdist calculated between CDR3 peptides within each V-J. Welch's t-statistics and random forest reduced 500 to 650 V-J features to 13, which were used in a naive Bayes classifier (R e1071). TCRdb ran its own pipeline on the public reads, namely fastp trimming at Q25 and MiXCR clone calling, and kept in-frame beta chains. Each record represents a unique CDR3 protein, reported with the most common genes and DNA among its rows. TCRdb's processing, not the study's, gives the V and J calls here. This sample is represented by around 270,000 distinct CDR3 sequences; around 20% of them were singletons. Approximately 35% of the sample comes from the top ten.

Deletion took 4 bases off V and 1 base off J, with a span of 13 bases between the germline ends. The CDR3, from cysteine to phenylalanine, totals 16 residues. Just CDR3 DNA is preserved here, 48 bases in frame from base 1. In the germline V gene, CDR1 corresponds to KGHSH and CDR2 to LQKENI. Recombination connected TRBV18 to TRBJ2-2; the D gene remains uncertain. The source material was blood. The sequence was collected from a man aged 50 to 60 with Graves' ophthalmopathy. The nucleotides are TGTGCCAGCTCACTGCAGTCCAGACTGAACACCGGGGAGCTGTTTTTT. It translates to CASSLQSRLNTGELFF. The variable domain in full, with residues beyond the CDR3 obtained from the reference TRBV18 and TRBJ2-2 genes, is NAGVMQNPRHLVRRRGQEARLRCSPMKGHSHVYWYRQLPEEGLKFMVYLQKENIIDESGMPKERFSAEFPKEGPSILRIQQVVRGDSAAYFCASSLQSRLNTGELFFGEGSRLTVL.